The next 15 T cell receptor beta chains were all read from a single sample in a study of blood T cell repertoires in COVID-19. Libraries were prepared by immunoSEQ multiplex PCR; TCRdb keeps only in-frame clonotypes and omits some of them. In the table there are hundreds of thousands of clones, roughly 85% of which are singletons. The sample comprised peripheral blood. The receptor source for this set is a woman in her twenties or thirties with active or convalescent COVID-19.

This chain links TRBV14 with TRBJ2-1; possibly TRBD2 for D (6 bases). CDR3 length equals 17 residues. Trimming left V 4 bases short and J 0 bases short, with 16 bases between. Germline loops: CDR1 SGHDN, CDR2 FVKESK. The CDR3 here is CASSPTDYISSYNEQFF. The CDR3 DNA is TGTGCCAGCAGCCCGACGGACTATATTAGCTCCTACAATGAGCAGTTCTTC.

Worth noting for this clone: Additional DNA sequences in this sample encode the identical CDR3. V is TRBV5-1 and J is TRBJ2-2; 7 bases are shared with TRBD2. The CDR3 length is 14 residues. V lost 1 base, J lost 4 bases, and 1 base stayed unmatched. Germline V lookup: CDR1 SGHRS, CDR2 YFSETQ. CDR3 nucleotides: TGCGCCAGCAGCTTGTCTAGCGGCACCGGGGAGCTGTTTTTT. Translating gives CASSLSSGTGELFF.

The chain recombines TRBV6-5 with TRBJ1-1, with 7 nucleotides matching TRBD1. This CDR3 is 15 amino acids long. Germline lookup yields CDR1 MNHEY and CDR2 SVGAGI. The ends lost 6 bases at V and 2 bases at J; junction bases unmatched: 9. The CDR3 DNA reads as TGTGCCAGCAGCGATAAAACAGGGGTCAACACTGAAGCTTTCTTT. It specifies CASSDKTGVNTEAFF.

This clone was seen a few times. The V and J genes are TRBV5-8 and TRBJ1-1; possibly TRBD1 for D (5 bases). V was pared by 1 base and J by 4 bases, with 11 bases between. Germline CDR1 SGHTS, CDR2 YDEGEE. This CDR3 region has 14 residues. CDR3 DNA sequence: TGTGCCAGCAGCTTGCCACAGGTGAGCACTGAAGCTTTCTTT. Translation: CASSLPQVSTEAFF.

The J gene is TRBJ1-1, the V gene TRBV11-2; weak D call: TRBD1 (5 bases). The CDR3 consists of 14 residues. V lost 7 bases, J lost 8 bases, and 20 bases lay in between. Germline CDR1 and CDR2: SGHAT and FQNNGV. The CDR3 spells CASTPPLGAREAFF. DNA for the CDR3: TGTGCCAGCACCCCTCCCTTAGGGGCCAGGGAAGCTTTCTTT.

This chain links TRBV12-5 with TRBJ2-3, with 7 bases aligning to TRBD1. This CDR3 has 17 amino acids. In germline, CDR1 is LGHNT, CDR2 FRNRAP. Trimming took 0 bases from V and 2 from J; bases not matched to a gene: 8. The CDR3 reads CASGLVLVGGYTDTQYF. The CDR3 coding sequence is TGTGCTAGTGGTTTGGTACTAGTAGGGGGCTACACAGATACGCAGTATTTT.

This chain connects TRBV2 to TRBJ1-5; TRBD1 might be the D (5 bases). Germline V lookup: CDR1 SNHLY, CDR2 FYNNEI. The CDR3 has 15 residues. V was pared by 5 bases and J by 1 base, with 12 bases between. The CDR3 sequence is CASSFDSGSNQPQHF. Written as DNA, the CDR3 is TGTGCCAGCAGTTTTGACAGTGGAAGCAATCAGCCCCAGCATTTT.

The CDR3 coding sequence is TGTGCCAGCAGCTTAGGTGGGGACAACTACGAGCAGTACTTC. Amino acid sequence: CASSLGGDNYEQYF. The chain is built from TRBV11-3 and TRBJ2-7, with D tentatively TRBD1 (6 bases). CDR1 and CDR2 from the germline V gene are SGHNT and YENEEA. The CDR3 has 14 amino acids. The germline V and J ends were trimmed by 1 base and 3 bases, with 10 bases remaining between them.

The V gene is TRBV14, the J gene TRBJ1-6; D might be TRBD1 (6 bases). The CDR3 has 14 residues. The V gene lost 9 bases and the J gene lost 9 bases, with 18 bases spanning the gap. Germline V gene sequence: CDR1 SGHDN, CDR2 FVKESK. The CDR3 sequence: CASSVGHSISPLHF. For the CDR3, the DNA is TGTGCCAGTTCAGTGGGACATTCGATTTCACCCCTCCACTTT.

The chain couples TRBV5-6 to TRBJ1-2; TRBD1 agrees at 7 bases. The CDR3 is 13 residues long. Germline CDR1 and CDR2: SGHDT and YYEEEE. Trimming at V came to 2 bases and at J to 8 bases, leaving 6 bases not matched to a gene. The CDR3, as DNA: TGTGCCAGCAGCTTTCAGGGGGGAGGCGGCTACACCTTC. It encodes CASSFQGGGGYTF.

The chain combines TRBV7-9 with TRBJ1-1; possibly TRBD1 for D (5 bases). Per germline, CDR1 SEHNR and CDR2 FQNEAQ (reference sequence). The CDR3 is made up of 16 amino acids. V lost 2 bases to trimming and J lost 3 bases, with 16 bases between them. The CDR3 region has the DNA TGTGCCAGCAGCTTACCGTCAGGGACTACGGACACTGAAGCTTTCTTT. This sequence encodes CASSLPSGTTDTEAFF.

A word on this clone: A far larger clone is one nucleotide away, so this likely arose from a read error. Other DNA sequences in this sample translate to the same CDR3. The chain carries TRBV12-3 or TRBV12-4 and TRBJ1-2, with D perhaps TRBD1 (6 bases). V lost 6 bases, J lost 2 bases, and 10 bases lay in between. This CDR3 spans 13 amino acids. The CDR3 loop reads CASSLGQNYGYTF. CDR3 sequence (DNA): TGTGCCAGCAGCCTAGGACAGAACTATGGCTACACCTTC.

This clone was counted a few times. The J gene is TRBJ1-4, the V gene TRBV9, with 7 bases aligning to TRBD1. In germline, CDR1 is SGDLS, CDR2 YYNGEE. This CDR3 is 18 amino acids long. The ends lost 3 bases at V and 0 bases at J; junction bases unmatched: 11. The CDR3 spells CASSGGQTYFTTNEKLFF. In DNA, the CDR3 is TGTGCCAGCAGCGGGGGACAGACGTACTTTACAACTAATGAAAAACTGTTTTTT.

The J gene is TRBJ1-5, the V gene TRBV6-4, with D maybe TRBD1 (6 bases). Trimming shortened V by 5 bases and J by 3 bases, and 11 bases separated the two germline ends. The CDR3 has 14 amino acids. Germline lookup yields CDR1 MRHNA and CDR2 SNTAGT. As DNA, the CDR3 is TGTGCCAGCAGTCCTGGACAGACCAATCAGCCCCAGCATTTT. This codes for CASSPGQTNQPQHF.

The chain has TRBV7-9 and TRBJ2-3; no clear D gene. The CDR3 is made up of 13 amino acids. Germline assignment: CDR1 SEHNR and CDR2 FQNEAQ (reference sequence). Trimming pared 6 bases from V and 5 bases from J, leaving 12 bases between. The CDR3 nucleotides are TGTGCCAGCAGGGAATCTGGAGTAGATACGCAGTATTTT. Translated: CASRESGVDTQYF.